Following are 29 T cell receptor beta chains from one sample sequenced in a study of cytomegalovirus exposure and HLA in healthy donors. 60 Vbeta and 13 Jbeta primers were used in PCR. Produced via immunoSEQ multiplex PCR; TCRdb's table is partial and in-frame only. Among about 150,000 clones listed, roughly 77% were seen once. Sequenced: PBMCs. These receptors were collected from a man aged 18 to 29 in good health and CMV-seropositive.

This chain joins TRBV6-6 and TRBJ2-5; 9 bases are shared with TRBD2. The CDR3 covers 16 residues. Germline-derived CDR1 and CDR2 are MNHNY and SVGAGI (reference sequence). V shed 5 bases, J shed 3 bases, and the junction held 10 bases outside the gene matches. CDR3 region: CASSVPASGKKETQYF. The CDR3 DNA is TGTGCCAGCAGTGTCCCAGCTAGCGGGAAAAAAGAGACCCAGTACTTC.

A few counts support this clone. This chain connects TRBV6-1 to TRBJ1-1; D possibly corresponds to TRBD1 (6 bases). The CDR3 length is 15 residues. Germline CDR1 reads MNHNS; CDR2 reads SASEGT. V shed 6 bases and J shed 0 bases, with 14 bases lying between them. CDR3 nucleotides: TGTGCCAGCAGGGATACCGGGACATTGAACACTGAAGCTTTCTTT. Protein sequence: CASRDTGTLNTEAFF.

The chain carries TRBV29-1 and TRBJ1-2; no clear D. V lost 6 bases and J 0 bases, leaving 14 bases between the germline ends. Germline assignment: CDR1 SQVTM and CDR2 ANQGSEA. This CDR3 has 14 amino acids. The CDR3 sequence: CSVVEGLANYGYTF. DNA of the CDR3: TGCAGCGTCGTTGAGGGTTTAGCTAACTATGGCTACACCTTC.

The rearrangement links TRBV6-5 to TRBJ1-3; D gene uncertain. The germline CDR1 and CDR2 sequences are MNHEY and SVGAGI. This CDR3 region has 16 residues. V was pared by 0 bases and J by 0 bases, with 9 bases between. In nucleotides, the CDR3 is TGTGCCAGCAGTTACTCGAGTTTCCGCTCTGGAAACACCATATATTTT. This codes for CASSYSSFRSGNTIYF.

V is TRBV5-1 and J is TRBJ1-4; no clear D gene. The CDR3 is 15 amino acids. Germline lookup yields CDR1 SGHRS and CDR2 YFSETQ. V lost 4 bases and J 0 bases, leaving 10 bases between the germline ends. The DNA for the CDR3 is TGCGCCAGCAGCCTTCGAACTGCAACTAATGAAAAACTGTTTTTT. The encoded protein is CASSLRTATNEKLFF.

This sequence joins TRBV15 and TRBJ2-5; TRBD2 matches at 14 bases. The V gene end was trimmed by 0 bases and the J gene end by 4 bases; junction bases not matched to a gene: 7. Germline V gives CDR1 LNHNV, CDR2 YYDKDF (reference sequence). The CDR3 sequence is 18 residues long. The DNA of the CDR3 is TGTGCCACCAGCAGAGACCCGGGACTAGCGGGAGTTGGAGAGACCCAGTACTTC. Protein: CATSRDPGLAGVGETQYF.

The V and J genes are TRBV28 and TRBJ2-2; 10 nucleotides match TRBD2. The V and J ends lost 10 bases and 4 bases, in that order; junction bases with no gene match: 3. Germline V gene data show CDR1 as MDHEN and CDR2 as SYDVKM. The CDR3 length is 13 residues. CDR3 coding DNA: TGTGCCATCCCTAGCGGGGGCACCGGGGAGCTGTTTTTT. It translates to CAIPSGGTGELFF.

This chain connects TRBV10-2 to TRBJ2-1; 8 positions agree with TRBD2. Germline values: CDR1 WSHSY, CDR2 SAAADI. The ends lost 4 bases at V and 2 bases at J; junction bases unmatched: 7. The CDR3 is made up of 16 amino acids. CDR3 protein: CASSAGGAGAYNEQFF. As DNA, the CDR3 is TGCGCCAGCAGTGCGGGCGGAGCGGGGGCCTACAATGAGCAGTTCTTC.

This sequence joins TRBV5-4 and TRBJ2-7, with TRBD2 matching over 11 bases. The length of the CDR3 is 17 residues. Germline values: CDR1 SGHNT, CDR2 YYREEE (reference sequence). V gave up 4 bases and J gave up 0 bases; unmatched junction bases: 9. The CDR3 nucleotides read TGTGCCAGCAGCGCAGGGACTAGCGGAATTAACTCCTACGAGCAGTACTTC. It is translated as CASSAGTSGINSYEQYF.

The J gene is TRBJ2-7, the V gene TRBV27, with TRBD2 identical over 11 bases. CDR3 length: 14 residues. In germline, CDR1 is MNHEY, CDR2 SMNVEV (reference sequence). V lost 6 bases, J lost 3 bases, and 4 bases stayed unmatched. In nucleotides, the CDR3 is TGTGCCAGCAGCGACACTAGCGGGGGCTACGAGCAGTACTTC. Its translation is CASSDTSGGYEQYF.

The chain uses TRBV7-8 and TRBJ2-2, with no clear D. This CDR3 is built from 13 residues. Trimming took off 1 base at V and 7 bases at J, with 7 bases between the two ends. Looked up from germline, CDR1 is SGHVS and CDR2 is FQNEAQ. CDR3 in amino acids: CASSLVLRGELFF. In DNA form, the CDR3 reads TGTGCCAGCAGCTTAGTCCTGCGCGGGGAGCTGTTTTTT.

In its sample, this clone was seen a few times. The chain has TRBV5-1 and TRBJ2-7, with TRBD1 as a possible D gene (6 bases). With 4 bases removed from V and 5 bases from J, the gap between germline ends came to 25 bases. CDR1 is SGHRS and CDR2 is YFSETQ in the germline V gene. The CDR3 runs 17 residues. This CDR3 is CASSPTDRNKDRDEQYF. The CDR3 nucleotides are TGCGCCAGCAGCCCTACCGACAGGAACAAGGATCGAGACGAGCAGTACTTC.

The genes are TRBV27 and TRBJ1-1, with 7 bases that match TRBD1. Germline V gene data show CDR1 as MNHEY and CDR2 as SMNVEV (reference sequence). Trimming removed 7 bases from V and 7 bases from J; junction bases left unmatched: 6. The CDR3 loop spans 12 amino acids. The CDR3: CASTDRTGEAFF. The CDR3 DNA follows: TGTGCCAGCACCGATCGGACAGGTGAAGCTTTCTTT.

This chain connects TRBV6-1 to TRBJ2-2; 8 nucleotides match TRBD2. Germline-derived CDR1 and CDR2 are MNHNS and SASEGT. After removal of 4 bases from V and 7 bases from J, the junction contained 8 bases not matched to a gene. CDR3 length equals 15 residues. CDR3 in amino acids: CASSGGSGMGGELFF. The CDR3 DNA is TGTGCCAGCAGTGGGGGTAGCGGGATGGGCGGGGAGCTGTTTTTT.

The chain has TRBV25-1 and TRBJ2-3; maybe TRBD2 (6 bases). Trimming left V 2 bases short and J 2 bases short, with 14 bases between. Germline lookup yields CDR1 MGHDK and CDR2 SYGVNS. The CDR3 contains 16 residues. This chain's CDR3 is CASSEGLRGLTDTQYF. For the CDR3, the DNA is TGTGCCAGCAGTGAAGGGTTAAGGGGACTCACAGATACGCAGTATTTT.

V and J are TRBV18 and TRBJ1-4, with TRBD1 matching over 10 bases. The germline V gene encodes CDR1 KGHSH and CDR2 LQKENI. CDR3 length: 13 amino acids. The ends lost 3 bases at V and 8 bases at J; junction bases unmatched: 0. DNA for the CDR3: TGTGCCAGCTCACCGGGACAGGGGGAAAAACTGTTTTTT. Protein sequence: CASSPGQGEKLFF.

The V and J genes are TRBV5-4 and TRBJ2-1; possibly TRBD1 for D (6 bases). With 2 bases removed from V and 3 bases from J, the gap between germline ends came to 15 bases. The CDR3 spans 16 residues. Per the germline V gene, CDR1 is SGHNT and CDR2 is YYREEE (reference sequence). The CDR3, as DNA: TGTGCCAGCAGCTTTGACCGGGCACAGGGCTACAATGAGCAGTTCTTC. This codes for CASSFDRAQGYNEQFF. Based on the CDR3 plus reference TRBV5-4 and TRBJ2-1, the full variable domain is ETGVTQSPTHLIKTRGQQVTLRCSSQSGHNTVSWYQQALGQGPQFIFQYYREEENGRGNFPPRFSGLQFPNYSSELNVNALELDDSALYLCASSFDRAQGYNEQFFGPGTRLTVL.

The chain has TRBV15 and TRBJ2-7; D is unresolved. Germline assignment: CDR1 LNHNV and CDR2 YYDKDF (reference sequence). Trimming stripped 0 bases from V and 3 bases from J, with 9 bases between. This CDR3 has 14 residues. DNA for the CDR3: TGTGCCACCAGCAGAGATCCGGGTAACTACGAGCAGTACTTC. Translated: CATSRDPGNYEQYF. Full variable domain (outside the CDR3, taken from reference TRBV15 and TRBJ2-7): DAMVIQNPRYQVTQFGKPVTLSCSQTLNHNVMYWYQQKSSQAPKLLFHYYDKDFNNEADTPDNFQSRRPNTSFCFLDIRSPGLGDTAMYLCATSRDPGNYEQYFGPGTRLTVT.

This clone was detected a few times. The chain links TRBV5-1 to TRBJ2-7, with 10 bases identical to TRBD2. Germline V gene lookup returns CDR1 SGHRS and CDR2 YFSETQ. This CDR3 is built from 15 residues. V was clipped by 1 base and J by 3 bases; unmatched bases: 4. The CDR3 is CASSLTSGMGYEQYF. The CDR3 DNA reads as TGCGCCAGCAGCTTGACTAGCGGGATGGGCTACGAGCAGTACTTC.

This clone was observed a few times. The chain carries TRBV29-1 and TRBJ2-7; TRBD1 agrees at 7 bases. V trimming: 6 bases; J trimming: 1 base; junction bases outside the gene matches: 3. This CDR3 is 12 amino acids long. CDR1 is SQVTM, CDR2 ANQGSEA, per germline. CDR3 sequence: CSVMGQSYEQYF. The CDR3 DNA is TGCAGCGTCATGGGACAGTCCTACGAGCAGTACTTC.

The CDR3 spells CSVEDPTSGDLYTDTQYF. The DNA of the CDR3 is TGCAGCGTTGAAGATCCGACTAGCGGGGATCTTTACACAGATACGCAGTATTTT. This chain uses TRBV29-1 with TRBJ2-3; 11 nucleotides match TRBD2. Per the germline V gene, CDR1 is SQVTM and CDR2 is ANQGSEA. This CDR3 is 18 amino acids long. V shed 0 bases and J 2 bases; nucleotides not matched to a gene: 10.

The chain recombines TRBV4-1 with TRBJ1-2; a weak D match, TRBD1 (5 bases). Germline CDR1 reads MGHRA; CDR2 reads YSYEKL. The V gene lost 8 bases and the J gene lost 1 base, with 20 bases spanning the gap. CDR3 length equals 16 residues. The CDR3 nucleotides are TGCGCCAGCGGCGGAGGGGAGGGTGGCGGTAACTATGGCTACACCTTC. Its translation is CASGGGEGGGNYGYTF.

The rearrangement joins TRBV5-6 to TRBJ1-2, with TRBD1 matching over 9 bases. This CDR3 is 14 amino acids long. Germline trimming cut 5 bases from V and 7 bases from J; bases unmatched to any gene: 9. Germline lookup yields CDR1 SGHDT and CDR2 YYEEEE. The CDR3 DNA reads TGTGCCAGCAGAGCCCAGCGGGACAGGGTTGGCTACACCTTC. Its protein is CASRAQRDRVGYTF.

This clone was seen a handful of times. V is TRBV27 and J is TRBJ1-5, with TRBD1 matching over 8 bases. CDR3 length equals 14 residues. J was trimmed by 5 bases and V by 5 bases; bases with no gene match: 5. Germline values: CDR1 MNHEY, CDR2 SMNVEV (reference sequence). Here the CDR3 DNA reads TGTGCCAGCAGTAACGGACAGGGCCATCAGCCCCAGCATTTT. Its protein is CASSNGQGHQPQHF.

The CDR3 here is CATSDDGEVQPQHF. CDR3 coding DNA: TGTGCCACCAGCGACGATGGGGAGGTCCAGCCCCAGCATTTT. V gene TRBV15 combines with J gene TRBJ1-5; no definite D call. Trimming pared 5 bases from V and 7 bases from J, leaving 15 bases between. Germline V gives CDR1 LNHNV, CDR2 YYDKDF (reference sequence). This CDR3 comprises 14 residues.

The rearrangement joins TRBV29-1 to TRBJ2-3; maybe TRBD2 (5 bases). This CDR3 is 13 amino acids long. Trimming left V 4 bases short and J 5 bases short, with 13 bases between. CDR1 and CDR2 (germline): SQVTM, ANQGSEA. The CDR3: CSVGLPPLDTQYF. CDR3 DNA sequence: TGCAGCGTTGGACTACCTCCTCTAGATACGCAGTATTTT.

Worth noting for this clone: Other DNA sequences in the same sample also yield this CDR3. CDR3 sequence: CASSLEGAGELFF. CDR3 nucleotides: TGCGCCAGCAGCTTGGAGGGGGCCGGGGAGCTGTTTTTT. V gene TRBV5-1 combines with J gene TRBJ2-2; D possibly corresponds to TRBD1 (6 bases). The ends were cut back, 0 bases at V and 6 bases at J, with 6 bases in the middle. Germline lookup yields CDR1 SGHRS and CDR2 YFSETQ. CDR3 length: 13 amino acids.

The rearrangement uses TRBV9 and TRBJ1-6; a weak D match, TRBD1 (6 bases). CDR1 is SGDLS, CDR2 YYNGEE, per germline. The CDR3 has 16 residues. Trimming stripped 1 base from V and 8 bases from J, with 16 bases between. The CDR3 is CASSVWPDRTDSPLHF. CDR3 nucleotides: TGTGCCAGCAGCGTATGGCCAGACAGGACTGATTCACCCCTCCACTTT.

The J gene is TRBJ1-5, the V gene TRBV30; TRBD1 is a possible D gene (5 bases). This CDR3 is 13 amino acids long. Germline CDR1 GTSNPN, CDR2 SVGIG (reference sequence). The V and J ends lost 2 bases and 2 bases respectively, with 7 bases between them. As DNA, the CDR3 is TGTGCCTGGAGTCAACAGGGCAATCAGCCCCAGCATTTT. It codes for CAWSQQGNQPQHF.